This T cell receptor (beta chain) was profiled in a study of cytomegalovirus exposure and HLA in healthy donors. This clone was seen just once. Its specificity is unknown. Findings and caveats of the study: The authors listed around 150 TCR beta chains as cytomegalovirus-associated. Within an earlier analysis, most TCR beta V segments proved productive either about 87% or about 30% of the time.

CDR3 size: 15 residues. V was shortened by 6 bases and J by 2 bases, with 17 bases between the two germline ends. Looked up from germline, CDR1 is SGHNT and CDR2 is YYREEE (reference sequence). PCR primers comprised 60 Vbeta and 13 Jbeta primers. Only in-frame clones appear in the TCRdb table, and some are missing; sequencing was by immunoSEQ multiplex PCR. The table has 100,000 to 150,000 clones, over 75% seen once; the top ten hold under 7%. The origin of this receptor is a woman aged 40 to 50 in good health and CMV-seropositive. The chain joins TRBV5-4 to TRBJ1-2, with D perhaps matching TRBD1 (5 bases). The sequencing sample was made of PBMCs. CDR3 region: CASTTTSAGNYGYTF. The CDR3 DNA follows: TGTGCCAGCACTACTACATCGGCAGGGAACTATGGCTACACCTTC.